There are a few counts of the clone carrying this T cell receptor beta chain. Antigen: not known. PCR was performed using 60 Vbeta and 13 Jbeta primers. Data came from immunoSEQ multiplex PCR; TCRdb stores just in-frame clones and leaves some out. The sample holds about 150,000 clones; 66% are singletons and the top ten take 6.5%. These data belong to a study of cytomegalovirus exposure and HLA in healthy donors. CDR1 SGHTA and CDR2 FQGNSA come from the germline V gene. The CDR3 runs 14 residues. V was cut by 3 bases and J by 2 bases, with 10 bases left in between. Whole-study results and caveats: Highly shared sequence variants in one cluster were likely a sequencing artifact.

This chain uses TRBV7-2 with TRBJ1-1; D might be TRBD1 (5 bases). The origin of this receptor is a woman aged 55-70 years in good health and CMV-seronegative. Sequencing was carried out using PBMCs. The CDR3 here is CASSFDSYNTEAFF. In DNA, the CDR3 is TGTGCCAGCAGCTTCGACAGCTATAACACTGAAGCTTTCTTT. Drawing the rest from reference TRBV7-2 and TRBJ1-1, the complete variable domain is GAGVSQSPSNKVTEKGKDVELRCDPISGHTALYWYRQSLGQGLEFLIYFQGNSAPDKSGLPSDRFSAERTGGSVSTLTIQRTQQEDSAVYLCASSFDSYNTEAFFGQGTRLTVV.